The 4 T cell receptor beta chains presented below share a single source sample, sequenced in a study of T cells in Graves' hyperthyroidism and ophthalmopathy. TCR beta CDR3 regions were amplified from RNA transcripts. Primed by the HTBI set, a first-round RT-PCR was run on the TCR CDR3. MiXCR, applied by TCRdb to the multiplex PCR reads, yields one record per CDR3 protein. The sample records a few hundred thousand distinct CDR3 sequences, 15% to 20% being singletons. Sequenced: blood. The receptor set was obtained from a woman under 40 with Graves' ophthalmopathy.

This clonotype was counted at least ten times. The DNA of the CDR3 is TGTGCCAGCAGCTTAGACACGACAGGGAATGAGCAGTTCTTC. Encoded protein: CASSLDTTGNEQFF. V usage is TRBV11-3 and J usage is TRBJ2-1; TRBD1 matches 7 bases. The CDR3 sequence is 14 residues long. Unmatched junction bases numbered 3, after V lost 0 bases and J lost 7 bases. Germline loops: CDR1 SGHNT, CDR2 YENEEA.

This chain uses TRBV19 with TRBJ2-7, with unresolved D. Germline loops: CDR1 LNHDA, CDR2 SQIVND (reference sequence). Trimming pared 3 bases from V and 6 bases from J, leaving 15 bases between. There are 14 residues in the CDR3. The CDR3 DNA sequence: TGTGCCAGTAGTATCGGGTCCCCCTTACGCGAGCAGTACTTC. Its protein product is CASSIGSPLREQYF.

This clonotype was observed many times. The chain recombines TRBV5-1 with TRBJ2-7; TRBD1 or TRBD2 may be the D gene (5 bases each). The length of the CDR3 is 13 residues. Germline CDR1 is SGHRS and CDR2 is YFSETQ. Trimming took 0 bases from V and 3 from J, leaving 7 bases between them. CDR3 protein: CASSLGDLYEQYF. CDR3 bases: TGCGCCAGCAGCTTGGGGGACCTCTACGAGCAGTACTTC.

In its sample, this clonotype was seen many times. The CDR3 protein is CSASLAGGRKDEQYF. The CDR3 nucleotides are TGCAGTGCTTCTCTAGCGGGAGGGCGGAAAGACGAGCAGTACTTC. The chain recombines TRBV20-1 with TRBJ2-7; 12 bases are shared with TRBD2. Unmatched junction bases numbered 10, after V lost 5 bases and J lost 5 bases. CDR3 length equals 15 residues. Germline V CDR1 and CDR2: DFQATT, SNEGSKA (reference sequence).